This T cell receptor (beta chain) is drawn from a study of blood T cell repertoires in COVID-19. On the study more broadly: Researchers got acute and convalescent COVID-19 samples from the United States, Italy and Spain.

V gave up 0 bases and J gave up 5 bases, with 5 bases separating them. Looked up from germline, CDR1 is LGHDT and CDR2 is YNNKEL (reference sequence). There are 12 residues in the CDR3. Original processing methods: Reference gene primers were amplified, and this amplification served to estimate nucleated cell counts. Produced via immunoSEQ multiplex PCR; TCRdb's table is partial and in-frame only. V and J calls and clone size are as listed in that table; D and trimming were resolved from the DNA. The table shows under 200,000 clones, with 88% occurring only once. The rearrangement joins TRBV3-1 (or the pseudogene TRBV3-2) to TRBJ2-7; D unclear. The receptor comes from a man in his forties with active or convalescent COVID-19. Sequenced material: peripheral blood. The CDR3, as DNA: TGTGCCAGCAGCCAAGACCCCAACGAGCAGTACTTC. Its translation is CASSQDPNEQYF.